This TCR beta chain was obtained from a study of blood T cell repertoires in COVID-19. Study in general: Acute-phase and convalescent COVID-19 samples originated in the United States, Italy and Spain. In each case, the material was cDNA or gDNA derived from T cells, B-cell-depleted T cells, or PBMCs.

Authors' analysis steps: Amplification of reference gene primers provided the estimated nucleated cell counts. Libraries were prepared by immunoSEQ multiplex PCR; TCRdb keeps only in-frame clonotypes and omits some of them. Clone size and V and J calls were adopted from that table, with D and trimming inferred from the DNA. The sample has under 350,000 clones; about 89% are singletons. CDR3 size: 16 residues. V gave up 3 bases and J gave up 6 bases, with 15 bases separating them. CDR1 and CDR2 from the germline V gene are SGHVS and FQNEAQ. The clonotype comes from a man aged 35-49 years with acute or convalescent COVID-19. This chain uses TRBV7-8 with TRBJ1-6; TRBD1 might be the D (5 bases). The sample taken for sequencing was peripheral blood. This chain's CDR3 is CASSFLGGGSNSPLHF. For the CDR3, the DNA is TGTGCCAGCAGCTTTCTCGGGGGTGGTAGTAATTCACCCCTCCACTTT.